Sequencing of this TCR beta chain was carried out in a study of blood T cell repertoires in COVID-19. As for the study in general: Spain, Italy and the United States supplied samples that represented acute and convalescent COVID-19. From T cells, B-cell-depleted T cells, or PBMCs came the material, which was cDNA or gDNA.

Original analysis: By means of reference gene primer amplification, nucleated cell counts were estimated. TCRdb's copy holds only in-frame clones and misses some; the assay was immunoSEQ multiplex PCR. The D gene and trimming were derived from the DNA, and the V and J assignments and clone size from that table. The table includes more than 250,000 clones, about 82% detected once. This receptor was taken from a woman aged 45 to 65 with acute or convalescent COVID-19. Sequenced input: peripheral blood.

The CDR3 region is CASVLQGANNEQFF. CDR3 DNA: TGCGCCAGCGTACTACAGGGGGCTAACAATGAGCAGTTCTTC. This chain links TRBV5-1 with TRBJ2-1, with 9 bases that match TRBD1. CDR1 and CDR2 from the germline V gene are SGHRS and YFSETQ. V dropped 7 bases and J dropped 5; count of bases not matched to a gene: 7. The CDR3 loop spans 14 amino acids. Using reference TRBV5-1 and TRBJ2-1 for the parts outside the CDR3, the full variable domain is KAGVTQTPRYLIKTRGQQVTLSCSPISGHRSVSWYQQTPGQGLQFLFEYFSETQRNKGNFPGRFSGRQFSNSRSEMNVSTLELGDSALYLCASVLQGANNEQFFGPGTRLTVL.